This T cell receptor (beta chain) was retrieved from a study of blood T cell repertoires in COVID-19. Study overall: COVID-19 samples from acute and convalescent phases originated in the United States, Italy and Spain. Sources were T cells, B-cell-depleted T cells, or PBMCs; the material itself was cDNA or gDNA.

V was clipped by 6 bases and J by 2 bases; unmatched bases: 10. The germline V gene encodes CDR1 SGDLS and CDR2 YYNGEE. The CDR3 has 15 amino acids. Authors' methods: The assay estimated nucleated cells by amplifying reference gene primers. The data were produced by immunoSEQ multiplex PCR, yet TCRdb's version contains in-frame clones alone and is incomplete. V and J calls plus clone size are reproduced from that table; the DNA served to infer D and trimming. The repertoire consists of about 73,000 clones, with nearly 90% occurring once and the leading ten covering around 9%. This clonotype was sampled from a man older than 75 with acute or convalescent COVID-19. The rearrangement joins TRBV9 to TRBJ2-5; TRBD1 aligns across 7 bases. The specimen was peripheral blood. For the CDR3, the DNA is TGTGCCAGCACCCTCCAAGGGACAGCTCAAGAGACCCAGTACTTC. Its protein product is CASTLQGTAQETQYF.